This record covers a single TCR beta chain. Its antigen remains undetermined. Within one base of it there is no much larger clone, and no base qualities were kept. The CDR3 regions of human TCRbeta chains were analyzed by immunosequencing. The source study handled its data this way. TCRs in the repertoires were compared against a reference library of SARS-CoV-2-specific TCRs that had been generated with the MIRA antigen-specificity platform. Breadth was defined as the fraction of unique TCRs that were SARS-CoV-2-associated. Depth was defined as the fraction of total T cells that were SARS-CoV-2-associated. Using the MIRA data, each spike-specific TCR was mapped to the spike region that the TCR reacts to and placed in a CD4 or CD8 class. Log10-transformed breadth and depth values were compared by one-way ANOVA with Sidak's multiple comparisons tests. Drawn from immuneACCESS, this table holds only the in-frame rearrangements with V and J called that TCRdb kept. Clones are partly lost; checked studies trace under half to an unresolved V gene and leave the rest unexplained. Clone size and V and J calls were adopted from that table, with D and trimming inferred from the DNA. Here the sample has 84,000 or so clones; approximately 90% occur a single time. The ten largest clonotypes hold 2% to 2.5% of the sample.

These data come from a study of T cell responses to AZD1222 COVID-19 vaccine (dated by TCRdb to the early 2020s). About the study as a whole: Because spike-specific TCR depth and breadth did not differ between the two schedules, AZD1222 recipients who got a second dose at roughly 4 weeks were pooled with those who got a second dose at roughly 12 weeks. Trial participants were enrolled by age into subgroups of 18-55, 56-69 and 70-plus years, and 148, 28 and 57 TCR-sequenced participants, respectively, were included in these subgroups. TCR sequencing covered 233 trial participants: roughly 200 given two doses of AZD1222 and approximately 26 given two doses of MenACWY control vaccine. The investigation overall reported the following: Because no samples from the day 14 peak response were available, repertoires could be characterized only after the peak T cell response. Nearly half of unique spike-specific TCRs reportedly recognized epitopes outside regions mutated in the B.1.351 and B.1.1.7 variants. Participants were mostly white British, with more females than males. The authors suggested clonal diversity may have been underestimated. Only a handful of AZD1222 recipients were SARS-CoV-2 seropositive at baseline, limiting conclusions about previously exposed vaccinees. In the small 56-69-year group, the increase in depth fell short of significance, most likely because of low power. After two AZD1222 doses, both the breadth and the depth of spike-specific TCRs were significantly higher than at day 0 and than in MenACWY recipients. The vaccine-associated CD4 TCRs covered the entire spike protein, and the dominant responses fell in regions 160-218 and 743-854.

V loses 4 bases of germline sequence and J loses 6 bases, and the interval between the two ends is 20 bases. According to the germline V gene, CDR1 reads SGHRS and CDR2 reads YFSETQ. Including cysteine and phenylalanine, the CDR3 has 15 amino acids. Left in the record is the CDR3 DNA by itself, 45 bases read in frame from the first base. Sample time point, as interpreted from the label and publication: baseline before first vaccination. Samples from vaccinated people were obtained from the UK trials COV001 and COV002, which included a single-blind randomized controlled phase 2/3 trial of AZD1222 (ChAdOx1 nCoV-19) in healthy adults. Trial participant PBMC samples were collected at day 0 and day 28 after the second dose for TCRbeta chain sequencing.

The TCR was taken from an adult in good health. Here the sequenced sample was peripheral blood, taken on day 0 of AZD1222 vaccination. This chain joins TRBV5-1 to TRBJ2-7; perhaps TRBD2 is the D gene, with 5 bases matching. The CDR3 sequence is CASSPTPMGAAEQYF. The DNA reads TGCGCCAGCAGCCCTACCCCTATGGGAGCAGCCGAGCAGTACTTC.